The clone carrying this T cell receptor beta chain showed up just a few times. Its antigen is unidentified. Using its own MiXCR run on the 5' RACE reads, TCRdb lists one record per CDR3 protein. Among about 45,000 distinct CDR3 sequences, 10% to 15% were seen once, and the ten largest hold around two fifths. The source of the sample is a study of spatial heterogeneity in lung cancer. Study outcomes and limitations: Ubiquitous, expanded tumor-derived TCRs were more frequently observed in blood at resection than at follow-up.

Described time point: sample taken at primary tumor resection. The study sequenced unsorted whole RNA from tumor, nontumor lung or frozen PBMC. With 5 bases removed from V and 6 bases from J, the gap between germline ends came to 19 bases. The germline V gene has CDR1 PRHDT and CDR2 FYEKMQ (reference sequence). The CDR3 runs to 15 residues. This sample comprised PBMCs, obtained at surgery. This rearrangement joins TRBV13 to TRBJ1-2; maybe TRBD1 (6 bases). The receptor was isolated from a female donor with early-stage non-small cell lung cancer. The CDR3 region has the DNA TGTGCCAGCAGCCGGAACAGGGATTATTTCAATGGCTACACCTTC. Protein sequence: CASSRNRDYFNGYTF.